The text below deals with one T cell receptor beta chain. Its antigen remains undetermined. No clone much larger than this one lies a single base away; base qualities are absent. TCRbeta CDR3 regions were amplified from genomic DNA by means of the immunoSEQ Assay, a bias-controlled multiplex PCR. Turning to the authors' computational methods: Within the assay, amplification of reference gene primers was used to estimate how many nucleated cells each sample contained. To quantify the absolute abundance of each unique TCRbeta CDR3 rearrangement, sequence reads were collapsed and filtered. For each sample, productive Simpson clonality was calculated as the square root of Simpson's diversity index over productive rearrangements. Here the immuneACCESS table is served through TCRdb, limited to in-frame sequences with V and J called. Missing clones are a known gap in these copies; in checked studies unresolved V genes cover under half, and the rest lacks a known reason. That table supplies the V and J calls and clone size; D and trimming were determined from the DNA. In this sample the table shows roughly 100,000 clones, roughly 90% of which occur a single time. The ten largest clones capture approximately 3.4% of the sample.

Whole blood was collected in K2EDTA tubes by collaborating institutions according to the institutions' own protocols. For TCRbeta analysis, collaborators shipped samples as frozen whole blood, isolated PBMCs, or DNA extracted from either of those sample types. The junction carries 12 bases between V and J, which are trimmed by 3 bases and 7 bases respectively. From a lookup of the germline V gene (reference sequence), CDR1 and CDR2 are LNHDA and SQIVND. Its CDR3 holds 13 amino acids, cysteine through phenylalanine. Of all the DNA, just the CDR3 is kept, 39 bases in frame from base 1. The data were obtained in a study of blood T cell repertoires in COVID-19 (dated by TCRdb to 2019 to 2021). Some background on the complete study: Samples covering the acute and convalescent phases of COVID-19 were provided by collaborators in the United States, Italy and Spain. Samples came from the ongoing ImmuneRACE study (first 160 participants) plus 1,254 subjects from 6 global collaborators. A freely available public database, intended as a resource for researchers studying the immune response to SARS-CoV-2, is where the repertoires were released. The material from the prospective study consisted of cDNA or gDNA derived from T cells, B-cell-depleted T cells, or PBMCs. A de-identified subject ID, COVID-19 status, age in years and sex were almost always included in the sample metadata. The dataset comprised deeply sampled blood TCRbeta repertoires from subjects exposed to, actively infected with, or recovered from COVID-19. Where available, HLA class I and class II types were taken from metadata supplied by the sample provider and were not determined by assay-based typing. Study-wide conclusions, independent of this receptor: Clinical and demographic metadata were provided uncurated, with the amount varying by source and participant.

The sequenced material came from peripheral blood. The chain was built from TRBV19 and TRBJ1-2; the D gene is perhaps TRBD1, on 6 matching bases. This sequence originates from a woman aged 60-75 years with acute or convalescent COVID-19. The CDR3 reads CASSIQGPSGYTF. The DNA sequence reads TGTGCCAGTAGTATTCAGGGGCCCAGTGGCTACACCTTC.